The rows below give T cell receptor beta chains drawn from one sample of a study of T cell changes during pregnancy in multiple sclerosis. This table comes from immunoSEQ multiplex PCR, and its TCRdb copy is limited to in-frame clones, with some not included. Here the sample spans under 85,000 clones, 90% being singletons. Sample: peripheral blood, taken in the third trimester of pregnancy. The receptors shown here come from a female donor with multiple sclerosis, enrolled in a pregnancy study. The CDR3 runs from the conserved cysteine through the conserved F or W. Fields, in order: V gene, J gene, clone size, CDR3 length, D gene, CDR3 DNA, CDR3 protein. A D gene is named only where the DNA matches it firmly. The size field is filled for only some rows; it gives once, few, many or a size class.

V: TRBV19
J: TRBJ1-3
size: -
length: 14
D: TRBD1
DNA: TGTGCCAGTAGCGTCGGGACAGCTGGAAACACCATATATTTT
CDR3: CASSVGTAGNTIYF

V: TRBV6-5
J: TRBJ1-2
size: -
length: 14
D: TRBD1
DNA: TGTGCCAGCAGCCAAGGGGGCGGCGGCTATGGCTACACCTTC
CDR3: CASSQGGGGYGYTF

V: TRBV18
J: TRBJ1-2
size: -
length: 16
D: -
DNA: TGTGCCAGCTCACTCCCGAACCCGGGTCGTCGCTATGGCTACACCTTC
CDR3: CASSLPNPGRRYGYTF

V: TRBV27
J: TRBJ1-5
size: -
length: 13
D: TRBD1
DNA: TGTGCCAGCAGTCTGTACAGGGGCCAGCCCCAGCATTTT
CDR3: CASSLYRGQPQHF

V: TRBV18
J: TRBJ1-2
size: -
length: 15
D: -
DNA: TGTGCCAGCTCACCTGTTGGTGGCAGGGACTATGGCTACACCTTC
CDR3: CASSPVGGRDYGYTF

V: TRBV6-1
J: TRBJ2-7
size: -
length: 13
D: -
DNA: TGTGCCGGCAGTGAAGGGGGGGTCTACGAGCAGTACTTC
CDR3: CAGSEGGVYEQYF

V: TRBV30
J: TRBJ1-2
size: -
length: 12
D: -
DNA: TGTGCCTGGAGTGTACAGGGAGGGGCGGACACCTTC
CDR3: CAWSVQGGADTF

V: TRBV14
J: TRBJ2-2
size: -
length: 17
D: TRBD2
DNA: TGTGCCAGCAGTCCAAGGGTGTCTAGCGGGATGGCCGGGGAGCTGTTTTTT
CDR3: CASSPRVSSGMAGELFF

V: TRBV27
J: TRBJ1-5
size: -
length: 14
D: TRBD1
DNA: TGTGCCAGCAGTCCGGGACAGGGGAGGCAGCCCCAGCATTTT
CDR3: CASSPGQGRQPQHF

V: TRBV29-1
J: TRBJ2-1
size: -
length: 12
D: -
DNA: TGCAGCGCCCGACCACAGTCCCATGAGCAGTTCTTC
CDR3: CSARPQSHEQFF

V: TRBV28
J: TRBJ1-3
size: -
length: 15
D: -
DNA: TGTGCCAGCAGTTTCCCCTCGGGGGCTGGAAACACCATATATTTT
CDR3: CASSFPSGAGNTIYF

V: TRBV7-2
J: TRBJ1-1
size: -
length: 15
D: -
DNA: TGTGCCAGCAGCTCCGGCGGGGGGCGCGGCACTGAAGCTTTCTTT
CDR3: CASSSGGGRGTEAFF

V: TRBV6-4
J: TRBJ1-2
size: -
length: 13
D: -
DNA: TGTGCCAGCAGTGACGGGGACTACTATGGCTACACCTTC
CDR3: CASSDGDYYGYTF

V: TRBV7-6
J: TRBJ1-2
size: -
length: 16
D: -
DNA: TGTGCCAGCAGCTTAGCGCCCGACAGTGAGGCCTCCGGCTACACCTTC
CDR3: CASSLAPDSEASGYTF

V: TRBV9
J: TRBJ1-1
size: -
length: 15
D: -
DNA: TGTGCCAGCAGCGTAGAACAGCTTATGAACACTGAAGCTTTCTTT
CDR3: CASSVEQLMNTEAFF

V: TRBV7-7
J: TRBJ2-7
size: -
length: 13
D: TRBD1
DNA: TGTGCCAGCAGCTGGGGACAGGGGTACGAGCAGTACTTC
CDR3: CASSWGQGYEQYF

V: TRBV6-6
J: TRBJ1-4
size: -
length: 14
D: -
DNA: TGTGCCAGCAGTCCAGGGTGGGATAATGAAAAACTGTTTTTT
CDR3: CASSPGWDNEKLFF

V: TRBV18
J: TRBJ1-2
size: -
length: 15
D: TRBD1
DNA: TGTGCCAGCTCTCCCTCGTCGGGACAGGAGTATGGCTACACCTTC
CDR3: CASSPSSGQEYGYTF

V: TRBV4-3
J: TRBJ1-1
size: -
length: 14
D: -
DNA: TGCGCCAGCAGCCAAGACAGTATGAACACTGAAGCTTTCTTT
CDR3: CASSQDSMNTEAFF

V: TRBV11-1
J: TRBJ2-7
size: -
length: 16
D: TRBD1
DNA: TGTGCCAGCAGCTCCCCCCGGGACAGGGGCGACTACGAGCAGTACTTC
CDR3: CASSSPRDRGDYEQYF

V: TRBV6-5
J: TRBJ2-5
size: -
length: 13
D: -
DNA: TGTGCCAGCAGTGGCAGCCTCGGAGAAGGCCAGTACTTC
CDR3: CASSGSLGEGQYF

V: TRBV5-6
J: TRBJ2-5
size: -
length: 15
D: -
DNA: TGTGCCAGCAGCTTGCCCGGGACTGACCAAGAGACCCAGTACTTC
CDR3: CASSLPGTDQETQYF

V: TRBV5-4
J: TRBJ2-3
size: -
length: 13
D: -
DNA: TGTGCCAGCAGCTTGGCCTCAGCGGATACGCAGTATTTT
CDR3: CASSLASADTQYF

V: TRBV4-1
J: TRBJ2-2
size: -
length: 18
D: TRBD2
DNA: TGCGCCAGCAGCCAAGAACAAGCGGGAGGGCCAGGCACCGGGGAGCTGTTTTTT
CDR3: CASSQEQAGGPGTGELFF

V: TRBV7-3
J: TRBJ2-5
size: -
length: 13
D: TRBD1
DNA: TGTGCCAGCAGCTCGGGACAGTCCAGGACCCAGTACTTC
CDR3: CASSSGQSRTQYF

V: TRBV9
J: TRBJ1-1
size: -
length: 14
D: -
DNA: TGTGCCAGCACTAGGAGGGGCCTGGACACTGAAGCTTTCTTT
CDR3: CASTRRGLDTEAFF

V: TRBV5-4
J: TRBJ1-2
size: -
length: 14
D: TRBD1
DNA: TGTGCCAGCAGCGCACCGGACAGGGGCAGCGGCTACACCTTC
CDR3: CASSAPDRGSGYTF

V: TRBV7-9
J: TRBJ1-5
size: -
length: 17
D: -
DNA: TGTGCCAGCAGCTTAGTCCCCGGGACAAACGTTTATCCGCCCCAGCATTTT
CDR3: CASSLVPGTNVYPPQHF

V: TRBV30
J: TRBJ1-5
size: -
length: 15
D: -
DNA: TGTGCCTGGGCCACCGGGGTCTATAGCAATCAGCCCCAGCATTTT
CDR3: CAWATGVYSNQPQHF

V: TRBV6-6
J: TRBJ2-3
size: -
length: 14
D: -
DNA: TGTGCCAGCAGTTCGGTCCCAAACACAGATACGCAGTATTTT
CDR3: CASSSVPNTDTQYF

V: TRBV11-2
J: TRBJ1-2
size: once
length: 16
D: -
DNA: TGTGCCAGCAGCTTAACTTGGGCCAGCCCGCTCTATGGCTACACCTTC
CDR3: CASSLTWASPLYGYTF

V: TRBV2
J: TRBJ1-1
size: -
length: 14
D: -
DNA: TGTGCCAGCAGTGATGTAGTGGTGGTCGCTGAAGCTTTCTTT
CDR3: CASSDVVVVAEAFF

V: TRBV10-3
J: TRBJ2-5
size: -
length: 16
D: -
DNA: TGTGCCATCAGCTCCTCCCGGGGGGCTGGTCAAGAGACCCAGTACTTC
CDR3: CAISSSRGAGQETQYF

V: TRBV7-8
J: TRBJ2-7
size: -
length: 14
D: TRBD1
DNA: TGTGCCAGCAGCAGACAGGGGGCGGACTACGAGCAGTACTTC
CDR3: CASSRQGADYEQYF

V: TRBV5-1
J: TRBJ1-1
size: -
length: 14
D: -
DNA: TGCGCCAGCAGCTTGGCCGGAGGGGCCACTGAAGCTTTCTTT
CDR3: CASSLAGGATEAFF

V: TRBV6-4
J: TRBJ2-4
size: once
length: 15
D: -
DNA: TGTGCCAGCAGTGAAGGTAGCGCGGTGGGGAACATTCAGTACTTC
CDR3: CASSEGSAVGNIQYF

V: TRBV18
J: TRBJ2-3
size: -
length: 13
D: -
DNA: TGTGCCAGCACCCTCTCCGGGTCAGATACGCAGTATTTT
CDR3: CASTLSGSDTQYF

V: TRBV6-6
J: TRBJ2-1
size: -
length: 15
D: TRBD2
DNA: TGTGCCAGCAGTGGAGGACTAGCGGTTTACAATGAGCAGTTCTTC
CDR3: CASSGGLAVYNEQFF

V: TRBV6-5
J: TRBJ1-2
size: -
length: 11
D: -
DNA: TGTGCCAGCAGTCCAGGGGATGGCTACACCTTC
CDR3: CASSPGDGYTF

V: TRBV5-4
J: TRBJ2-7
size: -
length: 14
D: TRBD1
DNA: TGTGCCAGCAGCCTGGACAGGGCCCACTACGAGCAGTACTTC
CDR3: CASSLDRAHYEQYF

V: TRBV6-5
J: TRBJ1-2
size: -
length: 14
D: -
DNA: TGTGCCAGCAGTTACTCGACCGGGGGCTATGGCTACACCTTC
CDR3: CASSYSTGGYGYTF

V: TRBV27
J: TRBJ1-3
size: -
length: 12
D: -
DNA: TGTGCCAGCAGTCCCGGTGGAAACACCATATATTTT
CDR3: CASSPGGNTIYF

V: TRBV2
J: TRBJ1-5
size: -
length: 15
D: -
DNA: TGTGCCAGCAGTCACTCTGGGGGCCGGTTGCAGCCCCAGCATTTT
CDR3: CASSHSGGRLQPQHF

V: TRBV7-9
J: TRBJ1-2
size: -
length: 15
D: -
DNA: TGTGCCAGCAGCTTAGAGGCAGGGGTGGCCTATGGCTACACCTTC
CDR3: CASSLEAGVAYGYTF

V: TRBV7-2
J: TRBJ2-4
size: -
length: 17
D: TRBD2
DNA: TGTGCCAGCAGCCTCGGGACTAGCGGGGGGGCCGTTGACATTCAGTACTTC
CDR3: CASSLGTSGGAVDIQYF

V: TRBV5-1
J: TRBJ2-1
size: -
length: 19
D: TRBD2
DNA: TGCGCCAGCAGCGACGCAATATTATTAGGGACTAGGCGGATGTATGAGCAGTTCTTC
CDR3: CASSDAILLGTRRMYEQFF

V: TRBV5-8
J: TRBJ2-3
size: -
length: 15
D: TRBD2
DNA: TGTGCCAGCAGCTTGGGGACGGGGGGTCCAGATACGCAGTATTTT
CDR3: CASSLGTGGPDTQYF

V: TRBV11-3
J: TRBJ2-5
size: -
length: 13
D: -
DNA: TGTGCCAGCAGCCCGACAGGGAGGGAGACCCAGTACTTC
CDR3: CASSPTGRETQYF

V: TRBV6-5
J: TRBJ1-4
size: -
length: 16
D: -
DNA: TGTGCCAGCAGTTACAGCGAGTTTGCAACTAATGAAAAACTGTTTTTT
CDR3: CASSYSEFATNEKLFF

V: TRBV29-1
J: TRBJ2-5
size: -
length: 15
D: TRBD2
DNA: TGCAGCGTGGGGGGACTAGCGGGAGGGCGGAGGACCCAGTACTTC
CDR3: CSVGGLAGGRRTQYF

V: TRBV7-2
J: TRBJ2-3
size: -
length: 17
D: TRBD2
DNA: TGTGCCAGCAGCTTAGCGGGTGGCGGGGGTGCCCCAGATACGCAGTATTTT
CDR3: CASSLAGGGGAPDTQYF

V: TRBV7-9
J: TRBJ1-1
size: -
length: 16
D: -
DNA: TGTGCCAGCAGCTTAGCGGCCGGGACTTCGGGCACTGAAGCTTTCTTT
CDR3: CASSLAAGTSGTEAFF

V: TRBV19
J: TRBJ1-5
size: -
length: 17
D: -
DNA: TGTGCCAGCCAGAGGGGAGGGAGCCCGCATAGCAATCAGCCCCAGCATTTT
CDR3: CASQRGGSPHSNQPQHF

V: TRBV4-2
J: TRBJ2-7
size: few
length: 16
D: TRBD2
DNA: TGTGCCAGCAGCCAAGTGGCGACTAGCGGGAACTACGAGCAGTACTTC
CDR3: CASSQVATSGNYEQYF

V: TRBV7-2
J: TRBJ2-7
size: -
length: 14
D: TRBD2
DNA: TGTGCCAGCAGCCCCGGGACTAGCTCCTACGAGCAGTACTTC
CDR3: CASSPGTSSYEQYF

V: TRBV6-1
J: TRBJ2-7
size: -
length: 16
D: -
DNA: TGTGCCAGCAGTGAACCATCGACAGTGGACTCCTACGAGCAGTACTTC
CDR3: CASSEPSTVDSYEQYF

V: TRBV18
J: TRBJ1-5
size: -
length: 16
D: TRBD1
DNA: TGTGCCAGCTCACCGAGCGGACAGGGGGCAAATCAGCCCCAGCATTTT
CDR3: CASSPSGQGANQPQHF